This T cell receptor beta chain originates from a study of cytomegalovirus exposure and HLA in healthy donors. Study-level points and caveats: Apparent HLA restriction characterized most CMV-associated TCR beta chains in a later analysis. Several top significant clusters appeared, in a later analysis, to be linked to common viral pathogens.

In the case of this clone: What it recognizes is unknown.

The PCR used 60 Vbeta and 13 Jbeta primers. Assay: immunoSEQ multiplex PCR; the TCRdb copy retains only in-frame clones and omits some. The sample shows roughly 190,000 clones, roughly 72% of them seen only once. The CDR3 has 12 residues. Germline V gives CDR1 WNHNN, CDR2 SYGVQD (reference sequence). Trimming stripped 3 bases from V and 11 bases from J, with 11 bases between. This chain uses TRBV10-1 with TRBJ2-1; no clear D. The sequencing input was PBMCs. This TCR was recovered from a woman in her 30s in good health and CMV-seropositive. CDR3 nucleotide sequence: TGCGCCAGCAGTGAACCGGGTTATAAGCAGTTCTTC. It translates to CASSEPGYKQFF.